This T cell receptor (beta chain) was sequenced for a study of cytomegalovirus exposure and HLA in healthy donors. At the level of the study: An analysis done earlier identified around 100 million unique TCR beta sequences from approximately 200 million T cells.

Comment on this clone: What it binds is not known. A read error may produce the germline difference seen at one junction end.

The CDR3 consists of 15 residues. Germline lookup yields CDR1 LGHNA and CDR2 YSLEER. The primer mix had 60 Vbeta and 13 Jbeta primers. The protocol was immunoSEQ multiplex PCR, while the TCRdb copy is restricted to in-frame clones and leaves out a portion. Here the sample spans more than 90,000 clones, about four fifths being singletons. The study's findings and limits: TCR beta V- and J-gene trimming was later associated with a missense DCLRE1C variant.

The clonotype originates from a man younger than 40 in good health and CMV-seropositive. Sequences were obtained from PBMCs. V gene TRBV4-3 combines with J gene TRBJ1-1, with a possible D match to TRBD1 (6 bases). The CDR3, as DNA: TGCGCCAGCAGCCAAGATCCAGGGGAGAACCCTGAAGCTTTCTTT. It translates to CASSQDPGENPEAFF.